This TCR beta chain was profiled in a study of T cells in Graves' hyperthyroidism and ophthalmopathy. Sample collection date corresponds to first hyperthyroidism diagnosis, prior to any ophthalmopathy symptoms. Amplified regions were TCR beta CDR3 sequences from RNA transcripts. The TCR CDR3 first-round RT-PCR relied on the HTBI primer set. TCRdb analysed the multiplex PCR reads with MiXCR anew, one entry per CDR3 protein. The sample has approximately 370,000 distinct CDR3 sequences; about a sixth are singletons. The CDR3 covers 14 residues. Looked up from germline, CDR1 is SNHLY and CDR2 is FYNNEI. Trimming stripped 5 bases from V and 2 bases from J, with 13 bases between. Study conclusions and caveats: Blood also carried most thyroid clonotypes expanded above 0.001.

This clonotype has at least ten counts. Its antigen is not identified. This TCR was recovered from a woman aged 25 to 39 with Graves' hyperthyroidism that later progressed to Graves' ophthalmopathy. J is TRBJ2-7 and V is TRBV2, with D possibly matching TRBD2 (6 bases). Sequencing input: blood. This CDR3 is CASSLKSGPYEQYF. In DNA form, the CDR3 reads TGTGCCAGCAGTCTAAAAAGCGGGCCCTACGAGCAGTACTTC.